These T cell receptor beta chains were read from a single sample in a study of blood T cells in healthy people across ages. From the 5' RACE reads, TCRdb called clonotypes with MiXCR, one entry per CDR3 protein. The sample lists 1,500,000 or so distinct CDR3 sequences; about 45% were seen once. The sample taken for sequencing was blood. The receptors were gathered from a woman younger than 35 in good health. Both conserved end residues are part of each CDR3.

j_gene: TRBJ2-7
v_gene: TRBV27
CDR3aa: CASSPSAGGSYNEQYF

j_gene: TRBJ1-1
v_gene: TRBV12-3/TRBV12-4
CDR3aa: CASTPRGRYTEAFF

j_gene: TRBJ1-1
v_gene: TRBV5-6
CDR3aa: CASSRWGVNTEAFF

j_gene: TRBJ2-7
v_gene: TRBV12-3/TRBV12-4
CDR3aa: CASSPMWDNSYEQYF

j_gene: TRBJ2-1
v_gene: TRBV6-1
CDR3aa: CASSEYGTDGSYEQFF

j_gene: TRBJ2-7
v_gene: TRBV9
CDR3aa: CASGVVESSEQYF

j_gene: TRBJ1-4
v_gene: TRBV5-6
CDR3aa: CASSLWMPNEKLFF

j_gene: TRBJ2-7
v_gene: TRBV6-6
CDR3aa: CASRDQQGFHEQYF

j_gene: TRBJ2-5
v_gene: TRBV11-2
CDR3aa: CASSLPRYHEQYF

j_gene: TRBJ2-1
v_gene: TRBV5-1
CDR3aa: CASSLMGPFNEQFF

j_gene: TRBJ1-5
v_gene: TRBV29-1
CDR3aa: CSVGVLGQPQHF

j_gene: TRBJ2-7
v_gene: TRBV28
CDR3aa: CASSLSFGQGGPYEQYF

j_gene: TRBJ1-2
v_gene: TRBV7-8
CDR3aa: CASSLVTAYGYTF

j_gene: TRBJ2-7
v_gene: TRBV18
CDR3aa: CASSPGLAESSYEQYF

j_gene: TRBJ2-5
v_gene: TRBV6-6
CDR3aa: CASSRGRDGQETQYF

j_gene: TRBJ2-7
v_gene: TRBV4-1
CDR3aa: CASSHPEGSYEQYF

j_gene: TRBJ1-2
v_gene: TRBV4-3
CDR3aa: CASSHLLGQGMGYTF

j_gene: TRBJ2-1
v_gene: TRBV15
CDR3aa: CATSTGRAGYGYNEQFF

j_gene: TRBJ2-7
v_gene: TRBV12-3/TRBV12-4
CDR3aa: CASCGTGLYEQYF

j_gene: TRBJ2-1
v_gene: TRBV28
CDR3aa: CASSFWTSSKSSYNEQFF

j_gene: TRBJ1-1
v_gene: TRBV12-3/TRBV12-4
CDR3aa: CASRGTGNTETFF

j_gene: TRBJ2-1
v_gene: TRBV4-3
CDR3aa: CASSQDQLAASSYNEQFF

j_gene: TRBJ2-6
v_gene: TRBV11-2
CDR3aa: CASSPISGGANVLTF

j_gene: TRBJ2-1
v_gene: TRBV29-1
CDR3aa: CSAGGQRDHNEQFF

j_gene: TRBJ1-4
v_gene: TRBV5-5
CDR3aa: CASRKTTAATNEKLFF

j_gene: TRBJ2-7
v_gene: TRBV18
CDR3aa: CASSPPSTAYEQYF

j_gene: TRBJ2-4
v_gene: TRBV12-3/TRBV12-4
CDR3aa: CASSLIGVSKNIQYF

j_gene: TRBJ1-4
v_gene: TRBV11-2
CDR3aa: CASSFLGTGGEKLFF

j_gene: TRBJ1-2
v_gene: TRBV7-2
CDR3aa: CASSSGDSAFYGYTF

j_gene: TRBJ2-7
v_gene: TRBV10-3
CDR3aa: CAISEYRGEQYF

j_gene: TRBJ2-1
v_gene: TRBV12-3/TRBV12-4
CDR3aa: CATELAGNEQFF

j_gene: TRBJ2-6
v_gene: TRBV6-2/TRBV6-3
CDR3aa: CASSYGDRGKTGANVLTF

j_gene: TRBJ2-7
v_gene: TRBV27
CDR3aa: CASSPSPRGDEQYF

j_gene: TRBJ1-2
v_gene: TRBV30
CDR3aa: CARSRDYGYTF

j_gene: TRBJ1-3
v_gene: TRBV7-2
CDR3aa: CASSFWTAGNTIYF

j_gene: TRBJ1-2
v_gene: TRBV4-3
CDR3aa: CASRQRQGLKYGYTF

j_gene: TRBJ2-7
v_gene: TRBV5-8
CDR3aa: CASSGPLLGFNEQYF

j_gene: TRBJ2-1
v_gene: TRBV7-2
CDR3aa: CASSLRTSGATQNEQFF

j_gene: TRBJ1-1
v_gene: TRBV15
CDR3aa: CATSRDRVGGTEAFF

j_gene: TRBJ1-1
v_gene: TRBV29-1
CDR3aa: CSVEPRRGDTEAFF

j_gene: TRBJ2-3
v_gene: TRBV6-5
CDR3aa: CASSTTPASGAGYTQYF

j_gene: TRBJ2-7
v_gene: TRBV7-9
CDR3aa: CASSSRLDRARGYEQYF

j_gene: TRBJ1-1
v_gene: TRBV11-2
CDR3aa: CASSKTGGYSEAFF